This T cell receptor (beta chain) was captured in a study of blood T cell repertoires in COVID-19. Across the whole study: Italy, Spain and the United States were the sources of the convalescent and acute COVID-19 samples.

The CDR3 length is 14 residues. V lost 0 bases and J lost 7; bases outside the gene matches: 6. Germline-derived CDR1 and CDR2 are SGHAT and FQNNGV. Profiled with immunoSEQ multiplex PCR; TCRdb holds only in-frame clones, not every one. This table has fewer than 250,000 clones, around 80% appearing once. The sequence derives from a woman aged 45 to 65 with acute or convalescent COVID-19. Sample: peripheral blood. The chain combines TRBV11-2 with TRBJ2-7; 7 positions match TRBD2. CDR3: CASSLDRGGREQYF. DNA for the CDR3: TGTGCCAGCAGCTTAGATCGGGGCGGGAGAGAGCAGTACTTC.